A single TCR beta chain is shown here with its context. This specimen belongs to a study of blood T cell repertoires in COVID-19. Generated by immunoSEQ multiplex PCR, the TCRdb table keeps only in-frame clones and is missing some. Here the sample spans around 50,000 clones, approximately 90% being singletons. The V gene end was trimmed by 6 bases and the J gene end by 5 bases; junction bases not matched to a gene: 6. The CDR3 is 14 residues long. Looked up from germline, CDR1 is MNHEY and CDR2 is SVGAGI. The V call is TRBV6-5, the J call TRBJ2-7, with 11 bases fitting TRBD1. The sequenced sample was peripheral blood. This sequence was found in a man in his fifties or sixties with active COVID-19. The CDR3 nucleotides are TGTGCCAGCAGAGGACAGGGGGCGGGGAACGAGCAGTACTTC. Its protein is CASRGQGAGNEQYF.